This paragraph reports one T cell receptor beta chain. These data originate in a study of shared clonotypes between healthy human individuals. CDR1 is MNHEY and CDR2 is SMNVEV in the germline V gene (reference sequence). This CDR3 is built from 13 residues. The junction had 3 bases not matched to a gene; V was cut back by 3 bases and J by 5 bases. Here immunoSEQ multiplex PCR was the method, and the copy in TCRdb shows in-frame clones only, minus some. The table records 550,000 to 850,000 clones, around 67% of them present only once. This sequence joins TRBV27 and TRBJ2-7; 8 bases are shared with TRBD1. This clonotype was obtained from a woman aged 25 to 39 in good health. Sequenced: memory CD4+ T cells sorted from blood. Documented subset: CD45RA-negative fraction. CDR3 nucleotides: TGTGCCAGCAGTTTGTACAGGGGGAACGAGCAGTACTTC. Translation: CASSLYRGNEQYF.